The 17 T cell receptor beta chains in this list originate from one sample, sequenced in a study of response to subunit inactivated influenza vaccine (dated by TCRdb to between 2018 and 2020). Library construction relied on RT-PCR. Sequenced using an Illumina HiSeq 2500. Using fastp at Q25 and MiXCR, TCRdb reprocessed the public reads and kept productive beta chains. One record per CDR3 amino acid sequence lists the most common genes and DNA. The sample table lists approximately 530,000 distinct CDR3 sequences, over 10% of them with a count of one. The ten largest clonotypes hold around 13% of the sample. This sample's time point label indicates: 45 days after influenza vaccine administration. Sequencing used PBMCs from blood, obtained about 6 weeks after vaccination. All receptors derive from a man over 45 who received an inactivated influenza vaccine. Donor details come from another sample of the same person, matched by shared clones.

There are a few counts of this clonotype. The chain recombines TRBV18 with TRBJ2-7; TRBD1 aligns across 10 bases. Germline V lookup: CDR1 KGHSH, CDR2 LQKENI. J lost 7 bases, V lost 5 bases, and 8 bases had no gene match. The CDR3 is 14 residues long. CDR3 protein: CASSSGTGVREQYF. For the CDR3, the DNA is TGTGCCAGCTCAAGCGGGACAGGGGTGAGAGAGCAGTACTTC.

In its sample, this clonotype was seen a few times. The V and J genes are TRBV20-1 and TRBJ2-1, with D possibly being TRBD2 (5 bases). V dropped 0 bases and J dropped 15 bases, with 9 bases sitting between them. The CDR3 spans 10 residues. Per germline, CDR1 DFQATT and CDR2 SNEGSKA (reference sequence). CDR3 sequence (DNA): TGCAGTGCTAGAGAGGTAGCGTGGTTCTTC. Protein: CSAREVAWFF.

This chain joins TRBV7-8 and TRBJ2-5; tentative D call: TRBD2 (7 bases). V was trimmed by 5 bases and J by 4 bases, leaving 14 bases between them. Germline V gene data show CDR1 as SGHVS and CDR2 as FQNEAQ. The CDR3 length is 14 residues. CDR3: CASSRGRATETQYF. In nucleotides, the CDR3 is TGTGCCAGCAGCAGGGGGAGGGCAACAGAGACCCAGTACTTC.

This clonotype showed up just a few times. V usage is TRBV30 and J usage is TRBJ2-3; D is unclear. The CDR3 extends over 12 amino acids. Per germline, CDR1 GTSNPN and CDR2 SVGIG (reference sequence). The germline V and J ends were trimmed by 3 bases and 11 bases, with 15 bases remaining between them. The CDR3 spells CAWSSTRLGQYF. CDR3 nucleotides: TGTGCCTGGAGCTCTACCCGTTTAGGGCAGTATTTT.

The CDR3 sequence: CASSDEEQYF. The CDR3 DNA sequence: TGTGCCAGCAGTGACGAGGAGCAGTACTTC. The chain uses TRBV2 and TRBJ2-7; D uncertain. Germline assignment: CDR1 SNHLY and CDR2 FYNNEI. V dropped 3 bases and J dropped 7 bases, with 4 bases sitting between them. This CDR3 is 10 amino acids long.

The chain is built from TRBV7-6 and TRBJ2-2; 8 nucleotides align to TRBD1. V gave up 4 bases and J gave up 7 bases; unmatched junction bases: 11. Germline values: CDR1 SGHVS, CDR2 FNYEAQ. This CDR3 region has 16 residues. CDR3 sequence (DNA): TGTGCCAGCAGCTCCAGACAGGGGATTGGCGTCGGGGAGCTGTTTTTT. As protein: CASSSRQGIGVGELFF.

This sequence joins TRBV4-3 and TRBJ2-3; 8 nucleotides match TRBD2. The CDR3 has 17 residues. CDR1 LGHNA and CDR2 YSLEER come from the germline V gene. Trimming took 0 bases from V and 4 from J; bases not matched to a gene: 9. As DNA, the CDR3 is TGCGCCAGCAGCCAAGAGCCGGGGACTAGGACGTCAGATACGCAGTATTTT. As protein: CASSQEPGTRTSDTQYF.

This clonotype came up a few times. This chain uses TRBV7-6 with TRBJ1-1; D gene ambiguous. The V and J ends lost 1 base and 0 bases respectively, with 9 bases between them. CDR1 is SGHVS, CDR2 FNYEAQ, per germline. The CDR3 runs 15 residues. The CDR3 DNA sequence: TGTGCCAGCAGCTTAGAGGCCGTGTTGAACACTGAAGCTTTCTTT. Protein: CASSLEAVLNTEAFF.

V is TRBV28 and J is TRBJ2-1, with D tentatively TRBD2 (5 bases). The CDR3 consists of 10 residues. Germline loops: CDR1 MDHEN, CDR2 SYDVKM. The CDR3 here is CGTSYNEQFF. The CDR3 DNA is TGTGGGACTTCCTACAATGAGCAGTTCTTC.

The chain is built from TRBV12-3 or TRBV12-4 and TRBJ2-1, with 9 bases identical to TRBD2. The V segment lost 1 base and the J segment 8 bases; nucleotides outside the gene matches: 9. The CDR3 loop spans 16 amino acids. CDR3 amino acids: CASSLGGGAFIDEQFF. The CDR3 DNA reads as TGTGCCAGCAGTTTAGGCGGGGGGGCCTTTATCGATGAGCAGTTCTTC.

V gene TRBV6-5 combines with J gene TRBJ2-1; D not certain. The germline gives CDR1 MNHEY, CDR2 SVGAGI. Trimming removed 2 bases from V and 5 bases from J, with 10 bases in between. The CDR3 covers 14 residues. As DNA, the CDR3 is TGTGCCAGCAGTTACGGTTGGGTCGACAATGAGCAGTTCTTC. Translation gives CASSYGWVDNEQFF.

The CDR3 reads CASSLHREDGYTF. The DNA of the CDR3 is TGTGCCAGCAGTTTACACAGGGAGGATGGCTACACCTTC. The chain links TRBV12-3 or TRBV12-4 to TRBJ1-2; D may be TRBD1 (6 bases). The V end lost 2 bases, the J end lost 6 bases, and 10 bases lay between the germline ends. This CDR3 is built from 13 residues.

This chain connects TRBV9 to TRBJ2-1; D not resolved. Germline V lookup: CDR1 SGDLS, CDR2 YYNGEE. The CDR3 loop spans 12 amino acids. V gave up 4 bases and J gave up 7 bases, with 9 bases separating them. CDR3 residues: CASSQNANEQFF. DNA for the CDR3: TGTGCCAGCAGCCAAAATGCAAATGAGCAGTTCTTC.

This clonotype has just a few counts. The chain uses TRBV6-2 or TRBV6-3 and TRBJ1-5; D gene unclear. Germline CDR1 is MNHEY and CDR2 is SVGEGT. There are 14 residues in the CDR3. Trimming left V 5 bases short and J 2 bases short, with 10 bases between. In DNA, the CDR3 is TGTGCCAGCAGTGCTCCGGGCCGCAATCAGCCCCAGCATTTT. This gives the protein CASSAPGRNQPQHF.

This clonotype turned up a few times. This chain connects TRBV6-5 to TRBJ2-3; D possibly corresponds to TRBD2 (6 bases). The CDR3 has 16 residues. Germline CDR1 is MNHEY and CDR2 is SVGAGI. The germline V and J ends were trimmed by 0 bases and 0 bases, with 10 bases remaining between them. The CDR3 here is CASSYSVGGSTDTQYF. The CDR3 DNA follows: TGTGCCAGCAGTTACTCGGTCGGGGGTAGCACAGATACGCAGTATTTT.

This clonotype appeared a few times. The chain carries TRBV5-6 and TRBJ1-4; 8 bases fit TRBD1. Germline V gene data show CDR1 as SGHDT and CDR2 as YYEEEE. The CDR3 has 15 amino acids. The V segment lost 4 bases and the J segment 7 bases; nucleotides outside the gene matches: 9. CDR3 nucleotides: TGTGCCAGCAGCCACCGACAGGGGAGACGTGAAAAACTGTTTTTT. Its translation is CASSHRQGRREKLFF.

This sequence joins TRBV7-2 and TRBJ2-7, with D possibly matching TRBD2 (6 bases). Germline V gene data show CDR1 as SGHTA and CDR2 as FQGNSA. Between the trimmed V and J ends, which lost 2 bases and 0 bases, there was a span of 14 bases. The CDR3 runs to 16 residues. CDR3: CASSLMAAGSSYEQYF. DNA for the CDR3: TGTGCCAGCAGCTTAATGGCTGCGGGGAGCTCCTACGAGCAGTACTTC.